This TCR beta chain emerged from a study of T cell repertoires in ileal Crohn's disease. Study information: About 40% were active smokers at surgery; median disease duration was about 7.5 years.

This clone was observed a handful of times. Its antigen is as yet unknown. Per sample, roughly 500 nanograms of biopsy DNA were TCRB immunosequenced. Only in-frame clones appear in the TCRdb table, and some are missing; sequencing was by immunoSEQ multiplex PCR. The table includes 30,000 or so clones, around 80% detected once. Trimming removed 8 bases from V and 2 bases from J, with 9 bases in between. The CDR3 is made up of 13 amino acids. Germline-derived CDR1 and CDR2 are LNHDA and SQIVND (reference sequence). Points from the study as a whole: Endoscopic recurrence occurred in every patient whose clonality exceeded 26.8%.

The V call is TRBV19, the J call TRBJ2-2, with a possible D match to TRBD2 (5 bases). Sequencing was done on a sample of ileal tissue. This receptor was obtained from an adult with Crohn's disease. The CDR3 is CASEGDNTGELFF. The DNA for the CDR3 is TGTGCCAGTGAGGGCGATAACACCGGGGAGCTGTTTTTT.